The 27 T cell receptor beta chains in this list originate from one sample, sequenced in a study of brain T cells in children with intractable seizures. Libraries were prepared by immunoSEQ multiplex PCR; TCRdb keeps only in-frame clonotypes and omits some of them. The sample consists of around 20,000 clones, approximately 94% of them appearing once. The material was peripheral blood, obtained at surgery. The receptors were sampled from a boy between 5 and 17 years old with focal cortical dysplasia and intractable seizures.

The V call is TRBV25-1, the J call TRBJ2-2; no definite D call. This CDR3 spans 13 amino acids. The ends were cut back, 3 bases at V and 7 bases at J, with 9 bases in the middle. Germline V CDR1 and CDR2: MGHDK, SYGVNS. The CDR3 nucleotides read TGTGCCAGCAGTGATCGGACGGTCGGGGAGCTGTTTTTT. This translates into CASSDRTVGELFF. Full variable domain (missing parts from reference TRBV25-1 and TRBJ2-2): EADIYQTPRYLVIGTGKKITLECSQTMGHDKMYWYQQDPGMELHLIHYSYGVNSTEKGDLSSESTVSRIRTEHFPLTLESARPSHTSQYLCASSDRTVGELFFGEGSRLTVL.

The V and J genes are TRBV25-1 and TRBJ1-1; unclear D gene. The germline V gene has CDR1 MGHDK and CDR2 SYGVNS. The CDR3 has 12 amino acids. The V end lost 5 bases, the J end lost 6 bases, and 10 bases lay between the germline ends. As DNA, the CDR3 is TGTGCCAGCAGTCCGGGGATGTCTGAAGCTTTCTTT. Amino acid sequence: CASSPGMSEAFF.

The chain recombines TRBV19 with TRBJ2-3; possibly TRBD2 for D (6 bases). The CDR3 spans 13 residues. The V gene lost 5 bases and the J gene lost 3 bases, with 9 bases spanning the gap. Germline CDR1 reads LNHDA; CDR2 reads SQIVND (reference sequence). The CDR3 spells CASSSGLTDTQYF. CDR3 DNA sequence: TGTGCCAGTAGTTCGGGACTTACAGATACGCAGTATTTT.

The chain has TRBV5-4 and TRBJ1-2; D unresolved. There are 15 residues in the CDR3. CDR1 and CDR2 (germline): SGHNT, YYREEE (reference sequence). Trimming shortened V by 3 bases and J by 5 bases, and 17 bases separated the two germline ends. DNA for the CDR3: TGTGCCAGCAGCTCCCGGGCCGCGGAGGCGTATGGCTACACCTTC. Translating gives CASSSRAAEAYGYTF.

The chain recombines TRBV6-4 with TRBJ1-5, with 11 bases matching TRBD1. Unmatched junction bases numbered 15, after V lost 10 bases and J lost 7 bases. In germline, CDR1 is MRHNA, CDR2 SNTAGT. The CDR3 totals 16 residues. CDR3 region: CAIPGTGGVRWQPQHF. The CDR3 coding sequence is TGTGCCATCCCCGGGACAGGGGGTGTAAGGTGGCAGCCCCAGCATTTT.

The CDR3 coding sequence is TGTGCCAGCAGTCAAAGAACAGGGGAGTATGGGGAACTGTTTTTT. Protein product: CASSQRTGEYGELFF. The chain employs TRBV2 and TRBJ1-4; 7 bases match TRBD1. The CDR3 spans 15 residues. The germline V gene encodes CDR1 SNHLY and CDR2 FYNNEI. J gave up 12 bases and V 5 bases, and 15 bases lay outside the gene matches.

The CDR3 DNA reads as TGTGCCAGCAGTGTATCGGGCGGATTTAATCAGCCCCAGCATTTT. This translates into CASSVSGGFNQPQHF. The J gene is TRBJ1-5, the V gene TRBV6-2 or TRBV6-3; D gene ambiguous. The CDR3 extends over 15 amino acids. Trimming cost V 5 bases and J 4 bases, with 15 bases left between them. Germline V gene lookup returns CDR1 MNHEY and CDR2 SVGEGT.

The V call is TRBV5-8, the J call TRBJ1-4; D might be TRBD1 (6 bases). CDR1 is SGHTS and CDR2 is YDEGEE in the germline V gene. V lost 0 bases and J lost 7, with 13 bases in between. The CDR3 is 15 amino acids. The CDR3 loop reads CASSLAGGAGEKLFF. For the CDR3, the DNA is TGTGCCAGCAGCTTGGCCGGGGGGGCTGGTGAAAAACTGTTTTTT.

The chain couples TRBV5-4 to TRBJ2-3, with 9 bases identical to TRBD2. The junction had 3 bases not matched to a gene; V was cut back by 0 bases and J by 1 base. Germline V gives CDR1 SGHNT, CDR2 YYREEE (reference sequence). The CDR3 contains 16 residues. The CDR3 DNA reads as TGTGCCAGCAGCTTGGCAAGGACTAGCGGCACAGATACGCAGTATTTT. As protein: CASSLARTSGTDTQYF.

V and J are TRBV19 and TRBJ1-5; D not certain. The CDR3 runs to 14 residues. Trimming left V 7 bases short and J 0 bases short, with 10 bases between. Per germline, CDR1 LNHDA and CDR2 SQIVND (reference sequence). CDR3 bases: TGTGCCAGTATGGGATTATATAGCAATCAGCCCCAGCATTTT. Residues: CASMGLYSNQPQHF.

V and J are TRBV27 and TRBJ1-1; D is unclear. V was trimmed by 8 bases and J by 6 bases, leaving 13 bases between them. The CDR3 consists of 12 residues. CDR1 MNHEY and CDR2 SMNVEV come from the germline V gene (reference sequence). The CDR3 region has the DNA TGTGCCAGCCGACCATTTGGAGCTGAAGCTTTCTTT. Protein product: CASRPFGAEAFF.

The V gene is TRBV29-1, the J gene TRBJ2-7, with 9 bases matching TRBD1. Germline CDR1 and CDR2: SQVTM and ANQGSEA. The ends lost 7 bases at V and 6 bases at J; junction bases unmatched: 10. This CDR3 comprises 13 residues. The CDR3 DNA is TGCAGCGGGGGTCGGGACAGGGTCTCCGAGCAGTACTTC. Protein product: CSGGRDRVSEQYF.

The chain is built from TRBV4-1 and TRBJ2-4; 9 nucleotides match TRBD1. J gave up 7 bases and V 5 bases, and 6 bases lay outside the gene matches. Germline lookup yields CDR1 MGHRA and CDR2 YSYEKL. CDR3 length: 14 residues. In nucleotides, the CDR3 is TGCGCCAGCAGCAGGGGACAGGGTCGGAACATTCAGTACTTC. Translated: CASSRGQGRNIQYF.

J is TRBJ1-6 and V is TRBV5-4, with D uncertain. The CDR3 length is 14 residues. Germline V gene sequence: CDR1 SGHNT, CDR2 YYREEE (reference sequence). V was cut by 5 bases and J by 8 bases, with 14 bases left in between. The CDR3 region has the DNA TGTGCCAGCAGTCTGGAGGGTGCGGATTCACCCCTCCACTTT. Protein sequence: CASSLEGADSPLHF.

The V gene is TRBV5-5, the J gene TRBJ1-1; D unresolved. The V end lost 4 bases, the J end lost 5 bases, and 18 bases lay between the germline ends. The CDR3 totals 15 residues. The germline V gene has CDR1 SGHKS and CDR2 YYEKEE (reference sequence). DNA for the CDR3: TGTGCCAGCAGCGACGTTATTAGGGAATTGACTGAAGCTTTCTTT. This sequence encodes CASSDVIRELTEAFF.

The gene calls are TRBV3-1 (or the pseudogene TRBV3-2) and TRBJ1-6; D is unresolved. V lost 1 base and J 8 bases, leaving 3 bases between the germline ends. CDR3 length: 12 amino acids. Germline assignment: CDR1 LGHDT and CDR2 YNNKEL (reference sequence). This CDR3 reads CASSQGYSPLHF. In nucleotides, the CDR3 is TGTGCCAGCAGCCAAGGGTATTCACCCCTCCACTTT.

The rearrangement joins TRBV3-1 (or the pseudogene TRBV3-2) to TRBJ1-6; perhaps TRBD1 as D (5 bases). CDR1 and CDR2 (germline): LGHDT, YNNKEL (reference sequence). This CDR3 region has 14 residues. Deletions cut 1 base from V and 12 bases from J, with 13 bases between. The CDR3: CASSQGDLSVPLHF. The CDR3 DNA sequence: TGTGCCAGCAGCCAAGGGGACCTTTCGGTACCCCTCCACTTT.

The CDR3 DNA reads TGTGCCATCAGGTCCGGGGAGACAATTGAAGCTTTCTTT. Amino acids: CAIRSGETIEAFF. The chain uses TRBV10-3 and TRBJ1-1, with D unclear. V was clipped by 6 bases and J by 7 bases, with 15 bases between them. Germline values: CDR1 ENHRY, CDR2 SYGVKD. CDR3 length: 13 residues.

Here the CDR3 DNA reads TGCGCCAGCAGCATACACCAAGAGACCCAGTACTTC. It is translated as CASSIHQETQYF. This rearrangement joins TRBV5-1 to TRBJ2-5; D is unclear. Per the germline V gene, CDR1 is SGHRS and CDR2 is YFSETQ. The CDR3 has 12 residues. V lost 4 bases and J 0 bases, leaving 4 bases between the germline ends.

The J gene is TRBJ1-4, the V gene TRBV15; D is unclear. Germline V gene data show CDR1 as LNHNV and CDR2 as YYDKDF (reference sequence). The V gene lost 5 bases and the J gene lost 8 bases, with 15 bases spanning the gap. The CDR3 is 14 amino acids. CDR3 DNA: TGTGCCACCAGCGACGATCAAGTGCGGGAAAAACTGTTTTTT. This codes for CATSDDQVREKLFF.

The chain recombines TRBV18 with TRBJ2-7, with D unresolved. V was cut by 2 bases and J by 6 bases, with 11 bases left in between. The CDR3 extends over 13 amino acids. Germline CDR1 and CDR2: KGHSH and LQKENI. DNA of the CDR3: TGTGCCAGCTCACCAGGACCTTTTTCCGAGCAGTACGTC. The encoded protein is CASSPGPFSEQYV.

The rearrangement joins TRBV10-1 to TRBJ1-4; tentative D call: TRBD1 (6 bases). Germline lookup yields CDR1 WNHNN and CDR2 SYGVQD (reference sequence). This CDR3 is built from 16 residues. V was pared by 2 bases and J by 4 bases, with 14 bases between. Written as DNA, the CDR3 is TGCGCCAGCAGTGAGGTCCGAGGGGGATTTAATGAAAAACTGTTTTTT. Protein sequence: CASSEVRGGFNEKLFF.

The rearrangement uses TRBV5-1 and TRBJ2-2; 13 bases map to TRBD2. The V gene end was trimmed by 4 bases and the J gene end by 0 bases; junction bases not matched to a gene: 6. Per the germline V gene, CDR1 is SGHRS and CDR2 is YFSETQ. The CDR3 length is 18 residues. CDR3 in amino acids: CASSTGLAGWANTGELFF. The DNA of the CDR3 is TGCGCCAGCAGCACGGGACTAGCGGGATGGGCGAACACCGGGGAGCTGTTTTTT.

The V and J genes are TRBV5-1 and TRBJ1-6; D is uncertain. Germline CDR1 is SGHRS and CDR2 is YFSETQ. The CDR3 is made up of 13 amino acids. V gave up 0 bases and J gave up 8 bases, with 6 bases separating them. CDR3 in amino acids: CASSLEVDSPLHF. The CDR3 DNA reads as TGCGCCAGCAGCTTGGAGGTGGATTCACCCCTCCACTTT.

This sequence joins TRBV2 and TRBJ1-4; D gene uncertain. Germline V CDR1 and CDR2: SNHLY, FYNNEI. This CDR3 comprises 16 residues. V dropped 1 base and J dropped 2 bases, with 11 bases sitting between them. CDR3 loop: CASSEVFGDTNEKLFF. The CDR3, as DNA: TGTGCCAGCAGTGAAGTTTTTGGGGATACTAATGAAAAACTGTTTTTT.

The V call is TRBV27, the J call TRBJ1-4, with a possible D match to TRBD1 (5 bases). The CDR3 contains 14 residues. Germline V gene sequence: CDR1 MNHEY, CDR2 SMNVEV (reference sequence). The V end was cut by 6 bases, the J end by 7 bases, with 15 bases between. CDR3 sequence reads: CASSHLGTGEKLFF. CDR3 DNA sequence: TGTGCCAGCAGCCACCTGGGCACAGGTGAAAAACTGTTTTTT.

V is TRBV5-1 and J is TRBJ1-1, with TRBD1 as a possible D gene (5 bases). The germline V gene has CDR1 SGHRS and CDR2 YFSETQ. The CDR3 totals 16 residues. Trimming took off 4 bases at V and 0 bases at J, with 16 bases between the two ends. The CDR3 reads CASSVGQRIMNTEAFF. The CDR3 region has the DNA TGCGCCAGCAGCGTCGGACAACGCATTATGAACACTGAAGCTTTCTTT.